The 26 T cell receptor beta chains given below trace back to one sample, sequenced in a study of graft-versus-host responses after intestinal transplantation. Using immunoSEQ multiplex PCR, the repertoire was profiled, and TCRdb retains in-frame clones only, with some absent. This table has around 8,000 clones, 30% to 40% appearing once. Responders that carried the CFSE label, approximately 200,000 of them, were plated with approximately 200,000 irradiated, violet-dye-labeled stimulator cells. The specimen comprised alloreactive CD8+ T cells from a mixed lymphocyte reaction culture, sampled before intestinal transplant. The subset denotes: CFSE-low proliferating T cells sorted from roughly 6-day pre-transplant mixed lymphocyte reaction (GvH or HvG direction). Receptors were obtained from a human patient who received an intestinal transplant.

The gene calls are TRBV11-2 and TRBJ1-6; 8 bases match TRBD1. Germline CDR1 SGHAT, CDR2 FQNNGV. The CDR3 covers 15 residues. The J segment lost 9 bases and the V segment lost 5 bases, leaving 9 bases of the junction unmatched. CDR3: CASSNYQGAGSPLHF. The CDR3 DNA reads as TGTGCCAGCAGCAACTATCAGGGGGCGGGTTCACCCCTCCACTTT.

The chain links TRBV7-9 to TRBJ1-2, with D perhaps matching TRBD1 (6 bases). Germline-derived CDR1 and CDR2 are SEHNR and FQNEAQ (reference sequence). With 1 base removed from V and 8 bases from J, the gap between germline ends came to 11 bases. The CDR3 is 13 amino acids. The CDR3 coding sequence is TGTGCCAGCAGCTTAGGGGGCAGGGGAGGCTACACCTTC. Its protein product is CASSLGGRGGYTF. The entire variable domain, with the rest obtained from reference TRBV7-9 and TRBJ1-2, is as follows: DTGVSQNPRHKITKRGQNVTFRCDPISEHNRLYWYRQTLGQGPEFLTYFQNEAQLEKSRLLSDRFSAERPKGSFSTLEIQRTEQGDSAMYLCASSLGGRGGYTFGSGTRLTVV.

The J gene is TRBJ2-1, the V gene TRBV11-2, with D unresolved. Germline V gene sequence: CDR1 SGHAT, CDR2 FQNNGV. Trimming removed 2 bases at V and 10 bases at J, with 6 bases between. The CDR3 has 11 amino acids. The CDR3 sequence is CASSLLREQFF. The CDR3 bases are TGTGCCAGCAGCTTATTGAGGGAGCAGTTCTTC.

This clone has just a few counts. This chain joins TRBV5-1 and TRBJ2-6; possibly TRBD2 for D (5 bases). There are 14 residues in the CDR3. Trimming pared 3 bases from V and 4 bases from J, leaving 8 bases between. Germline CDR1 SGHRS, CDR2 YFSETQ. CDR3 in amino acids: CASSWESGANVLTF. The CDR3 coding sequence is TGCGCCAGCAGCTGGGAGTCCGGGGCCAACGTCCTGACTTTC.

This clone was detected only once. The rearrangement links TRBV5-1 to TRBJ1-6; 9 bases fit TRBD1. This CDR3 is 15 amino acids long. The V gene end was trimmed by 4 bases and the J gene end by 7 bases; junction bases not matched to a gene: 6. CDR1 is SGHRS, CDR2 YFSETQ, per germline. This chain's CDR3 is CASSAGQGQNSPLHF. The CDR3 bases are TGCGCCAGCAGCGCGGGACAGGGCCAGAATTCACCCCTCCACTTT.

This clone was counted between two and nine times. V and J are TRBV4-2 and TRBJ2-3; 9 bases are shared with TRBD2. Germline CDR1 LGHNA, CDR2 YNFKEQ. CDR3 length equals 15 residues. Trimming removed 4 bases from V and 1 base from J; junction bases left unmatched: 3. DNA for the CDR3: TGTGCCAGCAGCCCCCGGACTAGCGGCACAGATACGCAGTATTTT. Its translation is CASSPRTSGTDTQYF.

The chain uses TRBV23-1 and TRBJ2-1, with TRBD2 matching 8 bases. TRBV23-1 is noted as an ORF with a role that remains uncertain. The CDR3 runs to 17 residues. V lost 0 bases to trimming and J lost 12 bases; unmatched junction nucleotides: 16. CDR3 nucleotide sequence: TGCGCCAGCAGTCAATCGACCCTAGCGGGCGTGCCCACGGGGCAGTTCTTC. It specifies CASSQSTLAGVPTGQFF.

This clone is labeled as medium-sized. This chain links TRBV6-1 with TRBJ2-1, with no clear D. The CDR3 consists of 14 residues. Germline V gene data show CDR1 as MNHNS and CDR2 as SASEGT. Deletions cut 2 bases from V and 3 bases from J, with 8 bases between. Here the CDR3 DNA reads TGTGCCAGCAGTGAACTAGGTTACTACAATGAGCAGTTCTTC. Translated: CASSELGYYNEQFF.

This clone turned up a few times. The gene calls are TRBV5-8 and TRBJ2-5; 8 positions match TRBD1. The CDR3 is 15 residues long. Germline values: CDR1 SGHTS, CDR2 YDEGEE. After removal of 5 bases from V and 1 base from J, the junction contained 7 bases not matched to a gene. The CDR3 DNA reads as TGTGCCAGCAGGCGGACAGGGAGATTCCAAGAGACCCAGTACTTC. This gives the protein CASRRTGRFQETQYF.

The chain recombines TRBV6-6 with TRBJ2-1; 10 bases map to TRBD2. The V and J ends lost 6 bases and 10 bases, in that order; junction bases with no gene match: 3. Germline CDR1 reads MNHNY; CDR2 reads SVGAGI (reference sequence). This CDR3 has 12 amino acids. The CDR3 reads CASSPSGSEQFF. In DNA, the CDR3 is TGTGCCAGCAGCCCTAGCGGGAGCGAGCAGTTCTTC.

This clone is labeled as medium-sized. The chain is built from TRBV25-1 and TRBJ2-5; 7 nucleotides align to TRBD2. CDR3 size: 12 residues. Trimming removed 6 bases from V and 5 bases from J; junction bases left unmatched: 3. From germline, CDR1 is MGHDK and CDR2 SYGVNS. The CDR3 DNA reads as TGTGCCAGCAGCCCGGGGGGTGAGACCCAGTACTTC. Its protein is CASSPGGETQYF.

In this sample, this clone turned up a few times. The chain links TRBV27 to TRBJ1-1, with a possible D match to TRBD1 (5 bases). V shed 2 bases and J shed 2 bases, with 9 bases lying between them. The CDR3 consists of 14 residues. Per the germline V gene, CDR1 is MNHEY and CDR2 is SMNVEV (reference sequence). The CDR3 DNA is TGTGCCAGCAGTTTACGGGGGGGTAACACTGAAGCTTTCTTT. This codes for CASSLRGGNTEAFF.

This chain links TRBV7-9 with TRBJ2-1; 7 nucleotides agree with TRBD2. CDR3 length: 18 residues. CDR1 is SEHNR, CDR2 FQNEAQ, per germline (reference sequence). J was trimmed by 4 bases and V by 1 base; bases with no gene match: 13. CDR3 sequence: CASSLVGLGGNNYNEQFF. The CDR3 DNA is TGTGCCAGCAGCTTAGTTGGGTTGGGAGGGAACAATTACAATGAGCAGTTCTTC.

This chain connects TRBV7-9 to TRBJ1-5; D is unclear. The V end lost 2 bases, the J end lost 5 bases, and 7 bases lay between the germline ends. Germline values: CDR1 SEHNR, CDR2 FQNEAQ (reference sequence). CDR3 size: 13 residues. The CDR3 DNA is TGTGCCAGCAGCTTACTAGTCGATCAGCCCCAGCATTTT. This translates into CASSLLVDQPQHF.

V usage is TRBV27 and J usage is TRBJ1-2; TRBD1 matches at 8 bases. Germline-derived CDR1 and CDR2 are MNHEY and SMNVEV (reference sequence). After removal of 8 bases from V and 4 bases from J, the junction contained 12 bases not matched to a gene. The length of the CDR3 is 15 residues. As DNA, the CDR3 is TGTGCCAGCGGACCCCTGGGACAGGCTGTCTATGGCTACACCTTC. Translating it yields CASGPLGQAVYGYTF.

This clone was seen more than once but under ten times. The V gene is TRBV11-3, the J gene TRBJ2-7; D remains ambiguous. CDR3 size: 12 residues. Germline-derived CDR1 and CDR2 are SGHNT and YENEEA. With 1 base removed from V and 5 bases from J, the gap between germline ends came to 6 bases. The chain's CDR3 is CASSLVAHEQYF. The CDR3 DNA reads TGTGCCAGCAGCTTAGTGGCTCACGAGCAGTACTTC.

This clone counts as medium-sized. The V call is TRBV6-6, the J call TRBJ1-1, with D perhaps matching TRBD1 (6 bases). The length of the CDR3 is 13 residues. The V gene's germline CDR1 is MNHNY and CDR2 SVGAGI (reference sequence). V lost 7 bases and J lost 1, with 10 bases in between. This chain's CDR3 is CASTGQTNTEAFF. The CDR3 DNA reads TGTGCCAGCACCGGACAGACGAACACTGAAGCTTTCTTT.

The gene calls are TRBV6-5 and TRBJ2-4; D is perhaps TRBD1 (6 bases). The CDR3 is 16 amino acids. Germline V lookup: CDR1 MNHEY, CDR2 SVGAGI. V dropped 4 bases and J dropped 0 bases, with 13 bases sitting between them. The CDR3 spells CASSFRDKLAKNIQYF. In DNA, the CDR3 is TGTGCCAGCAGTTTCAGGGACAAGCTAGCCAAAAACATTCAGTACTTC.

The rearrangement joins TRBV5-4 to TRBJ2-7; D is unclear. The CDR3 totals 15 residues. V gave up 2 bases and J gave up 4 bases, with 16 bases separating them. CDR1 is SGHNT, CDR2 YYREEE, per germline (reference sequence). CDR3 in amino acids: CASSLTAKGNYEQYF. CDR3 DNA sequence: TGTGCCAGCAGCTTAACAGCTAAAGGCAATTACGAGCAGTACTTC.

This chain uses TRBV21-1 with TRBJ1-6; TRBD1, as called in the table, went unchecked against the DNA. TRBV21-1 is flagged as a pseudogene. The CDR3 is 15 amino acids. CDR3 DNA sequence: TGTGCCAGCAGCAAAGACGCACCAGGCAATTCACCCCTCCACTTT. This encodes CASSKDAPGNSPLHF.

The J gene is TRBJ2-5, the V gene TRBV5-1; D uncertain. The V end lost 1 base, the J end lost 2 bases, and 6 bases lay between the germline ends. Germline V gene data show CDR1 as SGHRS and CDR2 as YFSETQ. The CDR3 spans 13 residues. CDR3 residues: CASSLSVQETQYF. The CDR3 nucleotides are TGCGCCAGCAGCTTGTCGGTACAAGAGACCCAGTACTTC.

The chain employs TRBV29-1 and TRBJ2-1; 7 bases map to TRBD2. Trimming took 4 bases from V and 4 from J; bases not matched to a gene: 4. The CDR3 consists of 13 residues. From germline, CDR1 is SQVTM and CDR2 ANQGSEA. CDR3 bases: TGCAGCGTTGTCCAGCGGGATTACAATGAGCAGTTCTTC. Its protein is CSVVQRDYNEQFF.

This clone turned up a few times. This chain links TRBV6-1 with TRBJ2-3, with TRBD2 identical over 9 bases. CDR3 length equals 15 residues. With 0 bases clipped from V and 6 bases from J, the junction kept 4 bases outside the gene matches. CDR1 is MNHNS, CDR2 SASEGT, per germline. The CDR3 DNA reads TGTGCCAGCAGTGAAGCGCTCACTAGCGGGGATACGCAGTATTTT. This sequence encodes CASSEALTSGDTQYF.

The chain uses TRBV4-1 and TRBJ2-7; 9 positions match TRBD1. CDR1 is MGHRA and CDR2 is YSYEKL in the germline V gene. The CDR3 contains 16 residues. Trimming removed 2 bases from V and 0 bases from J; junction bases left unmatched: 5. Here the CDR3 DNA reads TGCGCCAGCAGCCAAACAGGGGGCGAAGGCTCCTACGAGCAGTACTTC. Amino acids: CASSQTGGEGSYEQYF.

This clone occurred a few times. The rearrangement links TRBV11-2 to TRBJ2-3; 7 bases align to TRBD2. CDR1 and CDR2 (germline): SGHAT, FQNNGV. This CDR3 has 16 residues. V was clipped by 4 bases and J by 4 bases; unmatched bases: 11. This chain's CDR3 is CASSSGFAGAADTQYF. As DNA, the CDR3 is TGTGCCAGCAGCTCAGGCTTCGCGGGAGCCGCAGATACGCAGTATTTT.

This clone was observed a few times. The chain is built from TRBV11-2 and TRBJ2-3; 7 bases are a match to TRBD1. This CDR3 comprises 15 residues. Germline CDR1 reads SGHAT; CDR2 reads FQNNGV. The junction had 5 bases not matched to a gene; V was cut back by 3 bases and J by 2 bases. DNA of the CDR3: TGTGCCAGCAGCTTTGGACAGGAGTACACAGATACGCAGTATTTT. Translation: CASSFGQEYTDTQYF. Full variable domain (rest looked up from reference TRBV11-2 and TRBJ2-3): EAGVAQSPRYKIIEKRQSVAFWCNPISGHATLYWYQQILGQGPKLLIQFQNNGVVDDSQLPKDRFSAERLKGVDSTLKIQPAKLEDSAVYLCASSFGQEYTDTQYFGPGTRLTVL.